The 27 T cell receptor beta chains presented below share a single source sample, sequenced in a study of Ad26.COV2.S vaccination and SARS-CoV-2 variants. Sample treatment: 15 to 20 received Ad26.COV2.S at low or high dose, single or two shots; 5 received placebo; per-sample allocation not given. The samples were gathered on day 63 after the first injection of vaccine or placebo. Produced via immunoSEQ multiplex PCR; TCRdb's table is partial and in-frame only. This table has some 340,000 clones, 70% to 90% appearing once. The source was peripheral blood, collected in a trial of Ad26.COV2.S vaccine versus placebo. All receptors come from a person aged 18 to 59 who received the Ad26.COV2.S COVID-19 vaccine or a placebo.

The chain couples TRBV7-2 to TRBJ1-5; D is ambiguous. CDR1 and CDR2 from the germline V gene are SGHTA and FQGNSA. Trimming took 1 base from V and 5 from J, leaving 6 bases between them. The CDR3 contains 13 residues. Here the CDR3 reads CASSLGEDQPQHF. Here the CDR3 DNA reads TGTGCCAGCAGCTTAGGCGAGGATCAGCCCCAGCATTTT. Drawing the rest from reference TRBV7-2 and TRBJ1-5, the complete variable domain is GAGVSQSPSNKVTEKGKDVELRCDPISGHTALYWYRQSLGQGLEFLIYFQGNSAPDKSGLPSDRFSAERTGGSVSTLTIQRTQQEDSAVYLCASSLGEDQPQHFGDGTRLSIL.

The gene calls are TRBV12-3 or TRBV12-4 and TRBJ1-1; no firm D call. The CDR3 is 11 residues long. Trimming shortened V by 2 bases and J by 7 bases, and 5 bases separated the two germline ends. The CDR3 here is CASSLSREAFF. The CDR3 DNA reads as TGTGCCAGCAGTTTAAGCCGTGAAGCTTTCTTT.

The chain uses TRBV11-2 and TRBJ1-2; 11 bases match TRBD1. The junction had 7 bases not matched to a gene; V was cut back by 4 bases and J by 3 bases. CDR1 and CDR2 from the germline V gene are SGHAT and FQNNGV. CDR3 length: 16 amino acids. CDR3 in amino acids: CASSYGGTGGYYGYTF. The CDR3 DNA reads as TGTGCCAGCAGCTATGGTGGGACAGGGGGTTACTATGGCTACACCTTC.

V is TRBV19 and J is TRBJ2-3; no clear D. Trimming left V 3 bases short and J 0 bases short, with 7 bases between. The CDR3 is 14 amino acids. Germline CDR1 is LNHDA and CDR2 is SQIVND (reference sequence). CDR3 residues: CASSMRQSTDTQYF. The DNA of the CDR3 is TGTGCCAGTAGTATGCGGCAAAGCACAGATACGCAGTATTTT.

Only a few counts were recorded for this clone. The J gene is TRBJ1-5, the V gene TRBV19; D is possibly TRBD1 (5 bases). CDR1 is LNHDA and CDR2 is SQIVND in the germline V gene (reference sequence). V gave up 6 bases and J gave up 5 bases, with 17 bases separating them. This CDR3 is built from 15 residues. The CDR3 DNA sequence: TGTGCCAGTAGAGGTGGCAGGGAGTATCATCAGCCCCAGCATTTT. Its protein is CASRGGREYHQPQHF.

CDR3 region: CASSYSRPPPYGYTF. Here the CDR3 DNA reads TGTGCCAGCAGTTACTCCCGGCCACCTCCTTATGGCTACACCTTC. The chain recombines TRBV6-2 or TRBV6-3 with TRBJ1-2; D is uncertain. Germline V CDR1 and CDR2: MNHEY, SVGEGT. Deletions cut 0 bases from V and 5 bases from J, with 13 bases between. The CDR3 spans 15 residues.

This chain joins TRBV5-1 and TRBJ1-2; D perhaps matches TRBD1 (5 bases). V lost 2 bases and J 3 bases, leaving 11 bases between the germline ends. From germline, CDR1 is SGHRS and CDR2 YFSETQ. CDR3 size: 14 residues. The DNA of the CDR3 is TGCGCCAGCAGCTTCAATTGGGGGGACTATGGCTACACCTTC. Translating it yields CASSFNWGDYGYTF.

This clone has only one observation. V usage is TRBV6-5 and J usage is TRBJ2-7, with D perhaps matching TRBD1 (6 bases). The CDR3 extends over 14 amino acids. Germline V gives CDR1 MNHEY, CDR2 SVGAGI. V lost 4 bases to trimming and J lost 2 bases, with 12 bases between them. The CDR3 nucleotides read TGTGCCAGCAGTTCGCGAACAGGGACCTACGAGCAGTACTTC. Protein sequence: CASSSRTGTYEQYF.

This chain uses TRBV30 with TRBJ2-1; D is uncertain. Germline CDR1 and CDR2: GTSNPN and SVGIG (reference sequence). V was clipped by 2 bases and J by 5 bases, with 10 bases between them. This CDR3 is 13 amino acids long. DNA of the CDR3: TGTGCCTGGAGTTTCTTGGGAAACAATGAGCAGTTCTTC. This sequence encodes CAWSFLGNNEQFF. Looking up the rest from reference TRBV30 and TRBJ2-1 gives the full variable domain: SQTIHQWPATLVQPVGSPLSLECTVEGTSNPNLYWYRQAAGRGLQLLFYSVGIGQISSEVPQNLSASRPQDRQFILSSKKLLLSDSGFYLCAWSFLGNNEQFFGPGTRLTVL.

This sequence joins TRBV6-5 and TRBJ1-2, with D uncertain. The V end was cut by 5 bases, the J end by 8 bases, with 12 bases between. There are 12 residues in the CDR3. Germline assignment: CDR1 MNHEY and CDR2 SVGAGI. The CDR3 loop reads CASSNPLDGYTF. CDR3 in DNA: TGTGCCAGCAGTAACCCACTCGACGGCTACACCTTC.

This clone was detected once. This chain joins TRBV7-3 and TRBJ1-1; no clear D. Germline lookup yields CDR1 SGHTA and CDR2 FQGTGA. Trimming took off 5 bases at V and 4 bases at J, with 11 bases between the two ends. The CDR3 is 13 amino acids. The CDR3 here is CASSQGRGTEAFF. CDR3 in DNA: TGTGCCAGCAGCCAAGGTCGAGGCACTGAAGCTTTCTTT.

The CDR3 nucleotides read TGTGCCAGCAGCTTGGTCAGGGGAGAAGCTTTCTTT. Its translation: CASSLVRGEAFF. The V call is TRBV5-6, the J call TRBJ1-1, with a weak D call TRBD1 (6 bases). V was clipped by 0 bases and J by 8 bases, with 8 bases between them. This CDR3 has 12 residues. CDR1 SGHDT and CDR2 YYEEEE come from the germline V gene. Based on the CDR3 plus reference TRBV5-6 and TRBJ1-1, the full variable domain is DAGVTQSPTHLIKTRGQQVTLRCSPKSGHDTVSWYQQALGQGPQFIFQYYEEEERQRGNFPDRFSGHQFPNYSSELNVNALLLGDSALYLCASSLVRGEAFFGQGTRLTVV.

The chain employs TRBV27 and TRBJ2-3; D possibly matches TRBD1 or TRBD2 (6 bases each). CDR1 MNHEY and CDR2 SMNVEV come from the germline V gene (reference sequence). Trimming removed 6 bases at V and 6 bases at J, with 10 bases between. The CDR3 is 12 amino acids. The DNA for the CDR3 is TGTGCCAGCAGAGTAGGGGGGGATACGCAGTATTTT. Encoded protein: CASRVGGDTQYF.

The chain combines TRBV7-2 with TRBJ1-5; D is ambiguous. Looked up from germline, CDR1 is SGHTA and CDR2 is FQGNSA. The CDR3 covers 16 residues. The V end was cut by 5 bases, the J end by 2 bases, with 16 bases between. This CDR3 is CASSPRLGRRNQPQHF. CDR3 DNA: TGTGCCAGCAGCCCCAGATTGGGGAGGCGCAATCAGCCCCAGCATTTT.

The V and J genes are TRBV4-2 and TRBJ1-6; the D gene is possibly TRBD1 (5 bases). Germline CDR1 LGHNA, CDR2 YNFKEQ. Trimming shortened V by 1 base and J by 8 bases, and 9 bases separated the two germline ends. The CDR3 contains 14 residues. CDR3 sequence (DNA): TGTGCCAGCAGCCAAGGGGACGGATATTCACCCCTCCACTTT. It encodes CASSQGDGYSPLHF.

This chain joins TRBV5-4 and TRBJ1-6; 9 positions match TRBD1. The trim removed 4 bases at V and 8 bases at J, leaving 4 bases unmatched. Germline CDR1 is SGHNT and CDR2 is YYREEE (reference sequence). The CDR3 extends over 14 amino acids. As DNA, the CDR3 is TGTGCCAGCAGCAACAGGGGGCAGGATTCACCCCTCCACTTT. Translating gives CASSNRGQDSPLHF.

This chain joins TRBV5-1 and TRBJ2-7, with 10 bases fitting TRBD1. V was clipped by 0 bases and J by 4 bases; unmatched bases: 4. The germline V gene encodes CDR1 SGHRS and CDR2 YFSETQ. This CDR3 comprises 15 residues. CDR3 in amino acids: CASSLARDRGYEQYF. In DNA, the CDR3 is TGCGCCAGCAGCTTGGCCAGGGACAGGGGTTACGAGCAGTACTTC.

This clone was counted once. The CDR3 DNA follows: TGTGCCAGCAGCGCCAGACAGGGATCTAATTCACCCCTCCACTTT. Translating gives CASSARQGSNSPLHF. The chain employs TRBV6-5 and TRBJ1-6, with TRBD1 matching 7 bases. This CDR3 is 15 amino acids long. The J segment lost 6 bases and the V segment lost 6 bases, leaving 8 bases of the junction unmatched. CDR1 MNHEY and CDR2 SVGAGI come from the germline V gene.

This chain uses TRBV21-1 with TRBJ1-3. TRBV21-1 is tagged as a pseudogene. This CDR3 is 18 amino acids long. The CDR3 DNA reads TGTGCCAGCAGCACTAAAGACAAGGGTACTCGTGGCGGAAACACCATATATTTT. It specifies CASSTKDKGTRGGNTIYF.

V is TRBV19 and J is TRBJ1-2; D remains unclear. This CDR3 is 15 amino acids long. Trimming took 6 bases from V and 1 from J, leaving 15 bases between them. Germline values: CDR1 LNHDA, CDR2 SQIVND (reference sequence). The CDR3 sequence: CASRWGGGLNYGYTF. The CDR3 DNA follows: TGTGCCAGTAGATGGGGTGGAGGCCTTAACTATGGCTACACCTTC.

The chain recombines TRBV7-3 with TRBJ1-1, with D hard to call. Trimming took 4 bases from V and 5 from J, leaving 14 bases between them. The CDR3 has 14 residues. Germline V CDR1 and CDR2: SGHTA, FQGTGA. The CDR3 spells CASSSTGLVTEAFF. The CDR3 DNA is TGTGCCAGCAGCTCGACCGGCCTGGTGACTGAAGCTTTCTTT. Looking up the rest from reference TRBV7-3 and TRBJ1-1 gives the full variable domain: GAGVSQTPSNKVTEKGKYVELRCDPISGHTALYWYRQSLGQGPEFLIYFQGTGAADDSGLPNDRFFAVRPEGSVSTLKIQRTERGDSAVYLCASSSTGLVTEAFFGQGTRLTVV.

The chain carries TRBV12-3 or TRBV12-4 and TRBJ1-2, with a possible D match to TRBD1 (5 bases). V was cut by 3 bases and J by 4 bases, with 9 bases left in between. This CDR3 contains 13 residues. CDR3 sequence reads: CASSFEGTYGYTF. Written as DNA, the CDR3 is TGTGCCAGCAGTTTCGAAGGGACCTATGGCTACACCTTC.

The V and J genes are TRBV5-1 and TRBJ2-1; 7 bases line up with TRBD1. CDR3 length: 14 residues. CDR1 is SGHRS, CDR2 YFSETQ, per germline. After removal of 4 bases from V and 5 bases from J, the junction contained 6 bases not matched to a gene. The CDR3 spells CASSRTGVNNEQFF. The CDR3 nucleotides are TGCGCCAGCAGCAGAACAGGGGTAAACAATGAGCAGTTCTTC.

V usage is TRBV5-1 and J usage is TRBJ1-1; D possibly corresponds to TRBD1 (5 bases). CDR1 and CDR2 (germline): SGHRS, YFSETQ. Trimming left V 4 bases short and J 5 bases short, with 18 bases between. The CDR3 is 15 residues long. The CDR3 DNA sequence: TGCGCCAGCAGCAAAGACCCGGGGCGCATGACTGAAGCTTTCTTT. It codes for CASSKDPGRMTEAFF.

The gene calls are TRBV19 and TRBJ1-6, with D tentatively TRBD1 (5 bases). With 5 bases removed from V and 7 bases from J, the gap between germline ends came to 15 bases. The CDR3 loop spans 15 amino acids. Germline lookup yields CDR1 LNHDA and CDR2 SQIVND (reference sequence). This chain's CDR3 is CASSSGTNINSPLHF. The CDR3 nucleotides are TGTGCCAGTAGTTCCGGGACGAATATAAATTCACCCCTCCACTTT.

CDR3 bases: TGTGCCAGCAGTTACTCCTTTGACAGTCTCTATGGCTACACCTTC. Protein sequence: CASSYSFDSLYGYTF. The rearrangement joins TRBV6-2 or TRBV6-3 to TRBJ1-2; TRBD1 is a possible D gene (5 bases). V was clipped by 0 bases and J by 4 bases, with 12 bases between them. Germline-derived CDR1 and CDR2 are MNHEY and SVGEGT. The CDR3 loop spans 15 amino acids.

This clone is a singleton in its sample. V and J are TRBV7-9 and TRBJ1-6, with 7 bases fitting TRBD1. Losses at the gene ends were 5 bases for V and 6 bases for J; bases not matched to a gene: 10. Per germline, CDR1 SEHNR and CDR2 FQNEAQ (reference sequence). The CDR3 consists of 16 residues. CDR3 loop: CASSQDRLRSNSPLHF. In DNA form, the CDR3 reads TGTGCCAGCAGCCAGGACAGGCTGCGCAGTAATTCACCCCTCCACTTT.